Each of the 15 T cell receptor beta chains below was sequenced from the same sample in a study of radiotherapy plus CTLA-4 blockade in lung cancer. Generated by immunoSEQ multiplex PCR, the TCRdb table keeps only in-frame clones and is missing some. The table shows some 30,000 clones, with 75% to 90% occurring only once. The sequencing here drew on peripheral blood, taken from a patient treated with radiotherapy plus ipilimumab. The receptor set was obtained from a human donor with non-small cell lung cancer that progressed on radiotherapy plus ipilimumab.

The chain uses TRBV2 and TRBJ2-6; D is possibly TRBD1 (6 bases). The CDR3 has 15 amino acids. V was cut by 4 bases and J by 2 bases, with 9 bases left in between. The germline V gene encodes CDR1 SNHLY and CDR2 FYNNEI. The CDR3 sequence: CASSGTGPGANVLTF. The CDR3 DNA reads TGTGCCAGCAGTGGAACAGGGCCTGGGGCCAACGTCCTGACTTTC.

The chain employs TRBV5-4 and TRBJ1-3, with 7 bases identical to TRBD1. With V trimmed by 4 bases and J by 8 bases, 6 bases remained unmatched. The CDR3 extends over 13 amino acids. Germline CDR1 is SGHNT and CDR2 is YYREEE (reference sequence). CDR3 bases: TGTGCCAGCAGCCACCGGGACAGTGACACCATATATTTT. Its translation: CASSHRDSDTIYF.

Remarks on this clone: At one end, the junction sequence differs from germline, possibly due to a read error. V and J are TRBV7-7 and TRBJ2-5; 12 bases match TRBD2. The germline V gene encodes CDR1 SSHAT and CDR2 FNYEAQ (reference sequence). The CDR3 runs 17 residues. This chain's CDR3 is CASSLGRLAGAQETQYF. In nucleotides, the CDR3 is TGTGCTAGCAGCTTAGGCAGACTAGCGGGGGCGCAAGAGACCCAGTACTTC.

The chain uses TRBV11-2 and TRBJ2-7; 10 nucleotides agree with TRBD2. Germline values: CDR1 SGHAT, CDR2 FQNNGV. The CDR3 contains 14 residues. The V segment lost 5 bases and the J segment 7 bases; nucleotides outside the gene matches: 8. As DNA, the CDR3 is TGTGCCAGCAGCCGGGGGACTAGCGCCTCTGAGCAGTACTTC. This sequence encodes CASSRGTSASEQYF.

CDR3 in amino acids: CASSAAGGPPQTQYF. In nucleotides, the CDR3 is TGTGCCAGCAGCGCCGCGGGGGGGCCTCCCCAGACCCAGTACTTC. The chain uses TRBV9 and TRBJ2-5, with 9 bases aligning to TRBD2. The V and J ends lost 3 bases and 6 bases, in that order; junction bases with no gene match: 9. CDR1 is SGDLS, CDR2 YYNGEE, per germline. The CDR3 is made up of 15 amino acids. The full variable domain, rest sourced from reference TRBV9 and TRBJ2-5, is DSGVTQTPKHLITATGQRVTLRCSPRSGDLSVYWYQQSLDQGLQFLIQYYNGEERAKGNILERFSAQQFPDLHSELNLSSLELGDSALYFCASSAAGGPPQTQYFGPGTRLLVL.

The chain couples TRBV6-4 to TRBJ2-3; TRBD2 matches at 9 bases. CDR1 and CDR2 from the germline V gene are MRHNA and SNTAGT. Unmatched junction bases numbered 12, after V lost 8 bases and J lost 6 bases. This CDR3 region has 15 residues. The CDR3 reads CASLRSGGPGDTQYF. The CDR3 nucleotides are TGTGCCAGCCTTAGGAGCGGGGGGCCAGGGGATACGCAGTATTTT.

V is TRBV10-3 and J is TRBJ2-1, with 7 nucleotides matching TRBD1. Looked up from germline, CDR1 is ENHRY and CDR2 is SYGVKD. The CDR3 spans 15 residues. V lost 6 bases and J lost 5; bases outside the gene matches: 10. CDR3 amino acids: CAIRTGTADHNEQFF. CDR3 DNA sequence: TGTGCCATCAGGACCGGGACAGCAGACCACAATGAGCAGTTCTTC.

The V gene is TRBV15, the J gene TRBJ1-2; 7 nucleotides line up with TRBD1. In germline, CDR1 is LNHNV, CDR2 YYDKDF (reference sequence). The CDR3 contains 14 residues. V shed 4 bases and J 8 bases; nucleotides not matched to a gene: 10. The CDR3 loop reads CATSTRTTGAGYTF. As DNA, the CDR3 is TGTGCCACCAGCACGAGAACCACAGGGGCGGGCTACACCTTC.

This chain connects TRBV10-3 to TRBJ2-1, with a possible D match to TRBD1 (6 bases). In germline, CDR1 is ENHRY, CDR2 SYGVKD. The CDR3 is 14 residues long. Trimming left V 6 bases short and J 3 bases short, with 12 bases between. CDR3 sequence: CAISPGDNYNEQFF. The CDR3 nucleotides read TGTGCCATCAGCCCAGGGGACAACTACAATGAGCAGTTCTTC.

V usage is TRBV29-1 and J usage is TRBJ1-1, with D unresolved. V was shortened by 3 bases and J by 1 base, with 6 bases between the two germline ends. This CDR3 is 12 amino acids long. Germline lookup yields CDR1 SQVTM and CDR2 ANQGSEA. The CDR3 sequence is CSVDRSNTEAFF. The CDR3 DNA follows: TGCAGCGTTGACAGGTCGAACACTGAAGCTTTCTTT.

This clone was recorded once. The chain combines TRBV6-1 with TRBJ2-7; 9 positions agree with TRBD1. The CDR3 sequence is 14 residues long. After removal of 6 bases from V and 7 bases from J, the junction contained 10 bases not matched to a gene. Germline assignment: CDR1 MNHNS and CDR2 SASEGT. The CDR3 DNA follows: TGTGCCAGCAGCGAAACAGGGGGCATCGATGAGCAGTACTTC. This sequence encodes CASSETGGIDEQYF.

The rearrangement uses TRBV2 and TRBJ2-7, with TRBD1 matching over 8 bases. The CDR3 has 14 residues. The V segment lost 6 bases and the J segment 2 bases; nucleotides outside the gene matches: 6. Germline CDR1 is SNHLY and CDR2 is FYNNEI. The CDR3, as DNA: TGTGCCAGCAGGACCGGGACAGGTACCTACGAGCAGTACTTC. Protein sequence: CASRTGTGTYEQYF.

The genes are TRBV5-1 and TRBJ2-5; 7 bases fit TRBD1. This CDR3 region has 14 residues. V trimming: 1 base; J trimming: 5 bases; junction bases outside the gene matches: 5. Germline values: CDR1 SGHRS, CDR2 YFSETQ. CDR3: CASSLRGPGETQYF. CDR3 nucleotide sequence: TGCGCCAGCAGCTTGAGGGGGCCCGGGGAGACCCAGTACTTC.

The chain combines TRBV19 with TRBJ1-2; D not resolved. CDR3 length: 21 residues. Trimming pared 7 bases from V and 0 bases from J, leaving 33 bases between. Germline values: CDR1 LNHDA, CDR2 SQIVND (reference sequence). The CDR3 loop is CASTPSSWPFLGSASNYGYTF. CDR3 nucleotide sequence: TGTGCCAGTACTCCCTCCTCGTGGCCCTTCCTCGGGAGTGCCTCTAACTATGGCTACACCTTC.

The V call is TRBV7-2, the J call TRBJ2-3, with D possibly TRBD2 on 7 matching bases. The CDR3 runs 16 residues. Trimming left V 2 bases short and J 3 bases short, with 15 bases between. In germline, CDR1 is SGHTA, CDR2 FQGNSA. The CDR3 loop reads CASSLFRGARTDTQYF. Written as DNA, the CDR3 is TGTGCCAGCAGCTTATTCCGGGGGGCGAGGACAGATACGCAGTATTTT.